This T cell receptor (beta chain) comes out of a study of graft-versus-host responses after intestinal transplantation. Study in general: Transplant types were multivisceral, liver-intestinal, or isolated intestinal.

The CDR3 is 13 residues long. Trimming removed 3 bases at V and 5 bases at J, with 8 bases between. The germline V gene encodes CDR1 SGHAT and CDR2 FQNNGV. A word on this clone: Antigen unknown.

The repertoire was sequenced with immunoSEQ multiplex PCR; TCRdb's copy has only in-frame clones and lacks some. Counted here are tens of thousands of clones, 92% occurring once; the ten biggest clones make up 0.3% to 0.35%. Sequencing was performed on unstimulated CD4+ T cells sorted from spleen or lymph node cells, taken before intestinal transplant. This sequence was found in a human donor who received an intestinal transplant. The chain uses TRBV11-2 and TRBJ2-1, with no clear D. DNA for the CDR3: TGTGCCAGCAGCTTTGGCCTAAACAATGAGCAGTTCTTC. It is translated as CASSFGLNNEQFF.